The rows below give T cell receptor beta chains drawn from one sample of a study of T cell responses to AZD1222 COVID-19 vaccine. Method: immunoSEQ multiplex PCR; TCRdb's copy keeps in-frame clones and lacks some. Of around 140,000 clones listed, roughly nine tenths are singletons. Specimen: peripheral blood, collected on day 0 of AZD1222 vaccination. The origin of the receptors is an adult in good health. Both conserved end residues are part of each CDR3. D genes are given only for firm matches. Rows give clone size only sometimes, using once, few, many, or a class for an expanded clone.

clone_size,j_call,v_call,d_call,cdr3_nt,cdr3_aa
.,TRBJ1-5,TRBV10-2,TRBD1,TGCGCCAGCAGTGGGGGGACAGCAAATCAGCCCCAGCATTTT,CASSGGTANQPQHF
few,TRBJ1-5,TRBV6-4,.,TGTGCCAGCAGTGACCCGCTTTTGAAGGATGATCAGCCCCAGCATTTT,CASSDPLLKDDQPQHF
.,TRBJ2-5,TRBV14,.,TGTGCCAGCAGCCAAGGCTGGGGAAGTGGTCAGACCCAGTACTTC,CASSQGWGSGQTQYF
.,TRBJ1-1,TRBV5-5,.,TGTGCCAGCAGCTTGGGATGGAGGACTGAAGCTTTCTTT,CASSLGWRTEAFF
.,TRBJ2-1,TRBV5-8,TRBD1,TGTGCCAGCAGCTTCGATACAGGGGTGCAGTTCTTC,CASSFDTGVQFF
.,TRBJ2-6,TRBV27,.,TGTGCCAGCAGTTACAGTGGCGTCCTGACTTTC,CASSYSGVLTF
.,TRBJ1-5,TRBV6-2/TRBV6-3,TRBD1,TGTGCCAGCAGTTACTCATGGACAGGGACCGATAGCAATCAGCCCCAGCATTTT,CASSYSWTGTDSNQPQHF
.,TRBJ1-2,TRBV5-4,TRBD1,TGTGCCAGCAGCTTGGACTTCGGACAGGGTTTCACCTTC,CASSLDFGQGFTF
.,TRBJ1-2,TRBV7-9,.,TGTGCCAGCAGCTTATCATGGGGAAGTGAGGGAGGCTACACCTTC,CASSLSWGSEGGYTF
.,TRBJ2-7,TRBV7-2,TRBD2,TGTGCCAGCAGCTTAACCCTAGCGGGAAATGGTGAGCAGTACTTC,CASSLTLAGNGEQYF
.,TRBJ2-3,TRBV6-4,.,TGTGCCAGCAGTGACGAGGTGGGAACAGATACGCAGTATTTT,CASSDEVGTDTQYF
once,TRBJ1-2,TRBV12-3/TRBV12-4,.,TGTGCCAGCAGACATCGACGGCTCGGAGGCTACACCTTC,CASRHRRLGGYTF
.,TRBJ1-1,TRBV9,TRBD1,TGTGCCAGCAGCGCCACCGGGACAGGGGCCGGGGGCACTGAAGCTTTCTTT,CASSATGTGAGGTEAFF
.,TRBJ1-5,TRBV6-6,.,TGTGCCAGCAGTTACACGAATAGCAATCAGCCCCAGCATTTT,CASSYTNSNQPQHF
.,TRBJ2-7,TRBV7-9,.,TGTGCCAGCAGCTTAGCGAAGGGTCCCGACTACGAGCAGTACTTC,CASSLAKGPDYEQYF
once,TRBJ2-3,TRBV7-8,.,TGTGCCAGCAGCCTACGGGAAACTAGCACAGATACGCAGTATTTT,CASSLRETSTDTQYF
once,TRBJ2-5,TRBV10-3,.,TGTGCCATCAGTGAGTCGGGGGGCGCCGGTGAGACCCAGTACTTC,CAISESGGAGETQYF
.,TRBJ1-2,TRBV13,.,TGTGCCAGCAGCTCGGAGGGGGGATCCCTTAACTATGGCTACACCTTC,CASSSEGGSLNYGYTF
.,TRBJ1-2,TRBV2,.,TGTGCCAGCACCCCGGACAGCGTAAGAAGCTTCTATGGCTACACCTTC,CASTPDSVRSFYGYTF
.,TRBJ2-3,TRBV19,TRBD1,TGTGCCAGTAGCCGGACAGGTTACCCAGATACGCAGTATTTT,CASSRTGYPDTQYF
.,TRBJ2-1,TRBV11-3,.,TGTGCCAGCAGCTTAGAGGACTCCAATGAGCAGTTCTTC,CASSLEDSNEQFF
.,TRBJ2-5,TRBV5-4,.,TGTGCCAGCAGCTTGGAATCCAGCCCAGGGACCCAGTACTTC,CASSLESSPGTQYF
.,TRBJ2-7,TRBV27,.,TGTGCCAGCAGTTTGCGAACGGGAGCTGGTGATGGGCAGTACTTC,CASSLRTGAGDGQYF
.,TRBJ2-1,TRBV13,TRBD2,TGTGCCAGCAGCCGCGTCGGACTAGCGGGAGTTGAGCAGTTCTTC,CASSRVGLAGVEQFF
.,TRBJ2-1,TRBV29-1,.,TGCAGCGTTGCCGAACCCGCAGGGGAGCAGTTCTTC,CSVAEPAGEQFF
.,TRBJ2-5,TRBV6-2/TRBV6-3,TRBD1,TGTGCCAGCAGCCACGACAGGGGTCGCATCAACTTC,CASSHDRGRINF
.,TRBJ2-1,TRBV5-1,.,TGCGCCAGCAGCTTGGAGGCGGGATCGTACAATGAGCAGTTCTTC,CASSLEAGSYNEQFF
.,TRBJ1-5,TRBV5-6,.,TGTGCCAGCAGCAAATATAGCAATCAGCCCCAGCATTTT,CASSKYSNQPQHF
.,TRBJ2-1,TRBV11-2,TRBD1,TGTGCCAGCAGCTTAGAGACAGGGGGCGCCGAAGATGAGCAGTTCTTC,CASSLETGGAEDEQFF
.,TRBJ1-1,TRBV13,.,TGTGCCAGCAGCCTGAACACTGAAACTTTCTTT,CASSLNTETFF
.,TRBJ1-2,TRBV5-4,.,TGTGCCAGCAGCTTACAGGGAAGGACCATCTATGGCTACACCTTC,CASSLQGRTIYGYTF
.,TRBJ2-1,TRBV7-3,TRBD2,TGTGCCAGCAGCCGTAGCGGGGAGAGCTCCTACAATGAGCAGTTCTTC,CASSRSGESSYNEQFF
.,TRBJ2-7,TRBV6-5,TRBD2,TGTGCCAGCAGTTACTCGATTGGGGAGGGCGAGCAGTACTTC,CASSYSIGEGEQYF
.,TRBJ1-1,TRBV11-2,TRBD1,TGTGCCAGCAGCCCCCACAGGGGCCGTTTTAACACTGAAGCTTTCTTT,CASSPHRGRFNTEAFF
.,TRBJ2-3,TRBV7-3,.,TGTGCCAGCAGCGGAGGCTACACAGATACGCAGTATTTT,CASSGGYTDTQYF
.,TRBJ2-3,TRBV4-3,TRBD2,TGCGCCAGCAGCCAAGTGGGTAGCGGGGTGGATACGCAGTATTTT,CASSQVGSGVDTQYF
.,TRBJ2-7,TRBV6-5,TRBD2,TGTGCCAGCAGTTACTCTTCTAGCGGGATTTACGAGCAGTACTTC,CASSYSSSGIYEQYF
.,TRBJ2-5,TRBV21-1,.,TGTGCCAGCAGCCCCTCGGAGGACGGAGAGACCCAGTACTTC,CASSPSEDGETQYF
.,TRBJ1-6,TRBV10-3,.,TGTGCCATCAGTCGGGGGGACCCCTATAATTCACCCCTCCACTTT,CAISRGDPYNSPLHF
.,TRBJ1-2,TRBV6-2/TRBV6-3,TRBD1,TGTGCCAGCAGTTTGACAGGGCACGGCTACACCTTC,CASSLTGHGYTF
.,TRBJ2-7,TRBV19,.,TGTGCCAGTAGTATTCGGGGGCATCCCTCCTACGAGCAGTACTTC,CASSIRGHPSYEQYF
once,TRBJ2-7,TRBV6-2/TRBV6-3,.,TGTGCCAGCAGCCGGACCCCAGGGGAGCAGTACTTC,CASSRTPGEQYF
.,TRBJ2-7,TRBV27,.,TGTGCCAGCAGTTTTCTCGGGATCGGCCAGCAGTACTTC,CASSFLGIGQQYF
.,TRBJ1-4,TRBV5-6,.,TGTGCCAGCAGCTTACAGGCCCCTAATGAAAAACTGTTTTTT,CASSLQAPNEKLFF
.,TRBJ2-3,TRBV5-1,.,TGCGCCAGCAGGGGGAGTGGAGATACGCAGTATTTT,CASRGSGDTQYF
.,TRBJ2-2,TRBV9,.,TGTGCCAGCAGCATCCCCAGGGGCGGGGGAAGGGCCGGGGAGCTGTTTTTT,CASSIPRGGGRAGELFF
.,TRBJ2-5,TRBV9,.,TGTGCCAGCAGCGTAGCGCCGGGGACCTGGGAGACCCAGTACTTC,CASSVAPGTWETQYF
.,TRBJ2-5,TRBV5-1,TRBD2,TGCGCCAGCAGCGCCGGGACTAGCGGTGAAGAGACCCAGTACTTC,CASSAGTSGEETQYF
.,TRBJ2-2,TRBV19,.,TGTGCCAGTAGTATCAGGACGATTAAAAGCGGGGAGCTGTTTTTT,CASSIRTIKSGELFF
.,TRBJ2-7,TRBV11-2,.,TGTGCCAGCAGCTTAGGGCAGGGGGAGCAGTACTTC,CASSLGQGEQYF
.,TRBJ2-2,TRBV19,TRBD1,TGTGCCAGTAGTCCTCTAGGGACAGGTAGTCACGGGGAGCTGTTTTTT,CASSPLGTGSHGELFF
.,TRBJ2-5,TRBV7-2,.,TGTGCCAGCAGCTTACCGAGTAAAGAGACCCAGTACTTC,CASSLPSKETQYF
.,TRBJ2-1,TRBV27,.,TGTGCCAGCAGTTTATCTGTGATTGGGGACAATGAGCAGTTCTTC,CASSLSVIGDNEQFF
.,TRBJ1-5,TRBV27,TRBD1,TGTGCCAGCAGGTGGACAGGGGGATACAATCAGCCCCAGCATTTT,CASRWTGGYNQPQHF
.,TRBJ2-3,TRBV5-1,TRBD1,TGCGCCAGCTCCAACGACGGGGGACAGGGTGTATTGGATACGCAGTATTTT,CASSNDGGQGVLDTQYF
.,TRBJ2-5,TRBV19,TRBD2,TGTGCCAGTAGTATCCGGTCTAGCGGGCTACAAGAGACCCAGTACTTC,CASSIRSSGLQETQYF
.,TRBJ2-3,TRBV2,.,TGTGCCAGCAGTGCTCTTGAAGCGCAGTATTTT,CASSALEAQYF
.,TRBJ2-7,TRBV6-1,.,TGTGCCAGCAGTGATAGGGAAGGGTATGGGGAGCAGTACTTC,CASSDREGYGEQYF
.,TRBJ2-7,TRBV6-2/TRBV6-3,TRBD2,TGTGCCAGCAGTTACTACCCGGGACTAGCATACGAGCAGTACTTC,CASSYYPGLAYEQYF